The clone carrying this TCR beta chain was observed a handful of times. Primers used in a second PCR of about 6 to 11 cycles were a sample-barcoded 5' primer and a J-beta primer mix. Using its own MiXCR run on the 5' RACE reads, TCRdb lists one record per CDR3 protein. In the table there are hundreds of thousands of distinct CDR3 sequences, around 28% of which are singletons. V was clipped by 5 bases and J by 1 base; unmatched bases: 7. There are 17 residues in the CDR3. Germline-derived CDR1 and CDR2 are MNHEY and SMNVEV (reference sequence). The data were taken from a study of blood T cells in healthy people across ages.

This TCR derives from a woman of 80 years or more in good health. The chain employs TRBV27 and TRBJ2-3; 12 nucleotides match TRBD1. The material sequenced was blood. CDR3 amino acids: CASSAGQGALGTDTQYF. The CDR3 coding sequence is TGTGCCAGCAGTGCGGGACAGGGGGCTTTGGGCACAGATACGCAGTATTTT.